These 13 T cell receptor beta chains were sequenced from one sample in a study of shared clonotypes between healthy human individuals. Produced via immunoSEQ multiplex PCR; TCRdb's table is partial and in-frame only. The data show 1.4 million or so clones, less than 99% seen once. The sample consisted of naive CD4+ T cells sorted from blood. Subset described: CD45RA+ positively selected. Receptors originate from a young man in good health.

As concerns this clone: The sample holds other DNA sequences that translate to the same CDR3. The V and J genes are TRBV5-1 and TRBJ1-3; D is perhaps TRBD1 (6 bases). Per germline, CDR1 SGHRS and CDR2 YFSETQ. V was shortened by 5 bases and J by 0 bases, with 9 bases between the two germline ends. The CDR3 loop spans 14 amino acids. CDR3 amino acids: CASRDSSSGNTIYF. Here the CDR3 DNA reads TGCGCCAGCAGGGACAGCAGCTCTGGAAACACCATATATTTT.

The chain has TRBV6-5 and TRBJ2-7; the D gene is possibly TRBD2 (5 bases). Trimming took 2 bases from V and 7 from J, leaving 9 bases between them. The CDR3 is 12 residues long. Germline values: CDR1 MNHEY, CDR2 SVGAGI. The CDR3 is CASSYRPGEQYF. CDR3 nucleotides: TGTGCCAGCAGTTACCGACCGGGGGAGCAGTACTTC.

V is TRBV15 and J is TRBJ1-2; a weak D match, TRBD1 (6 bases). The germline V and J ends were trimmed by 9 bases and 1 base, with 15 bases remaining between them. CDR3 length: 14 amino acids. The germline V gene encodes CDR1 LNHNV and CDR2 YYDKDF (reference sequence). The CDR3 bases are TGTGCCACTACCTTAGCAGGGGTTAACTATGGCTACACCTTC. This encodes CATTLAGVNYGYTF.

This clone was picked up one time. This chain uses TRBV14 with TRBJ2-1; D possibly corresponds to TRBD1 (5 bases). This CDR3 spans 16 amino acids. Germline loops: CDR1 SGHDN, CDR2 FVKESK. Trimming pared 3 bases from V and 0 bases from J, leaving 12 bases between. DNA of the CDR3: TGTGCCAGCAGCCATAGGGGCGCGAGCTCCTACAATGAGCAGTTCTTC. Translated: CASSHRGASSYNEQFF.

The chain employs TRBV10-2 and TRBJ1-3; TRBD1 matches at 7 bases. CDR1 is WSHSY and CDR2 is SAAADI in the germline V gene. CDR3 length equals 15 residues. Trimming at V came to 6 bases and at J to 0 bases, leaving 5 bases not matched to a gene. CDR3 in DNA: TGCGCCAGCAGGGGGACAGCGAGCTCTGGAAACACCATATATTTT. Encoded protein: CASRGTASSGNTIYF.

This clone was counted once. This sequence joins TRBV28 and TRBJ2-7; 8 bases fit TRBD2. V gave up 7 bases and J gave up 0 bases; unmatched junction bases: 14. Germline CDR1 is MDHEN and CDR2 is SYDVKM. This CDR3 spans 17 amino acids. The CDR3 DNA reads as TGTGCCAGCATTCGGTCTAGGCTAGCGGGTTACTCCTACGAGCAGTACTTC. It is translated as CASIRSRLAGYSYEQYF.

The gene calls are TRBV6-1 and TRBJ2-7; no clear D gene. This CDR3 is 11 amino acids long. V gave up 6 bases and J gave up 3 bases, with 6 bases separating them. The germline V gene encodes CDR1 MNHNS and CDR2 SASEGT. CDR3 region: CASRLVYEQYF. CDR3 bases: TGTGCCAGCAGACTCGTCTACGAGCAGTACTTC.

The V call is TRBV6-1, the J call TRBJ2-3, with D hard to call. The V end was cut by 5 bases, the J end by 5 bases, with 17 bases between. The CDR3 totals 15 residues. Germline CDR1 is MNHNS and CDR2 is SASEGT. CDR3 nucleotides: TGTGCCAGCAGTCATAAACCGGTTCCGGTAGATACGCAGTATTTT. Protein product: CASSHKPVPVDTQYF.

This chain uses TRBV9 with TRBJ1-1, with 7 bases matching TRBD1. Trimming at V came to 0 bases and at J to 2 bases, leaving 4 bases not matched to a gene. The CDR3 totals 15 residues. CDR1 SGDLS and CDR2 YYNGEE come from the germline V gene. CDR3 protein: CASSVVPGGNTEAFF. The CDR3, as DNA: TGTGCCAGCAGCGTAGTCCCAGGGGGTAACACTGAAGCTTTCTTT.

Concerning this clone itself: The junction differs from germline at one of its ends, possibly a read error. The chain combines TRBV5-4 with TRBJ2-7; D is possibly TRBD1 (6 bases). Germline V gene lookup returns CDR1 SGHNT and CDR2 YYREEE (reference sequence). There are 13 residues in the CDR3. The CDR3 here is CASTLTGSTEQYF. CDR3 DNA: TGTGCCAGCACCTTGACAGGTTCTACCGAGCAGTACTTC.

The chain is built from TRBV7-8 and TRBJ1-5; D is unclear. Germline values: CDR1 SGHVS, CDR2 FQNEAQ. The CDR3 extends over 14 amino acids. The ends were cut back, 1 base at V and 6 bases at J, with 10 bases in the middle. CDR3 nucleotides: TGTGCCAGCAGCTTAGGAGGCGGTGGTCAGCCCCAGCATTTT. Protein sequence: CASSLGGGGQPQHF.

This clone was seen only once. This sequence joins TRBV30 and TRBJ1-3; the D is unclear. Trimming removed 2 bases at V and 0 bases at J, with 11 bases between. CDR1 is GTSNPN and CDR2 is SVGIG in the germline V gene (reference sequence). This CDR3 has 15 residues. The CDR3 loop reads CAWSKRGYSGNTIYF. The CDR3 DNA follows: TGTGCCTGGAGTAAACGGGGATACTCTGGAAACACCATATATTTT. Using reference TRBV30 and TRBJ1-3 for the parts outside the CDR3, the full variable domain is SQTIHQWPATLVQPVGSPLSLECTVEGTSNPNLYWYRQAAGRGLQLLFYSVGIGQISSEVPQNLSASRPQDRQFILSSKKLLLSDSGFYLCAWSKRGYSGNTIYFGEGSWLTVV.

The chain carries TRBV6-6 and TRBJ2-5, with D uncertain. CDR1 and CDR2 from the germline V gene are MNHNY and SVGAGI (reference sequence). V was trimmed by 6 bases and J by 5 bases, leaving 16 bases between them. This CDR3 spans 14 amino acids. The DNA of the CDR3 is TGTGCCAGCAGGTCCCGTCTCCAACTGGAGACCCAGTACTTC. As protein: CASRSRLQLETQYF.